This TCR beta chain was identified during a study of PD-1 blockade in classical Hodgkin lymphoma. CDR3 length equals 14 residues. V lost 4 bases to trimming and J lost 2 bases; unmatched junction nucleotides: 5. Germline values: CDR1 SGHVS, CDR2 FNYEAQ. Notes on the study in general: It was among complete responders that baseline diversity resembled that of newly diagnosed patients. Diminished baseline TCR diversity has been reported in newly diagnosed patients relative to healthy donors.

This clone occurred once. Antigen: not known. Using immunoSEQ multiplex PCR, the repertoire was profiled, and TCRdb retains in-frame clones only, with some absent. Counted here are 90,000 to 110,000 clones, approximately 89% occurring once; the ten biggest clones make up 15% to 20%. Time point defined: cycle 4 day 1 (C4D1), after less than seven weeks of nivolumab. Brentuximab vedotin exposure varied among the patients, all of whom had relapsed after autologous stem cell transplantation. Best response was recorded as complete response, partial response or progressive disease. The sample was peripheral blood mononuclear cells (PBMCs), taken before the fourth cycle of nivolumab. The chain recombines TRBV7-6 with TRBJ2-7, with TRBD1 matching 7 bases. This sequence was found in a human donor with classical Hodgkin lymphoma. The CDR3 region is CASSSRTGAYEQYF. The CDR3 DNA reads TGTGCCAGCAGCTCGCGGACAGGAGCCTACGAGCAGTACTTC.